The 27 T cell receptor beta chains below were found in one sample sequenced in a study of control samples from healthy donors and cancer patients. Measured with immunoSEQ multiplex PCR; TCRdb has only the in-frame clones, and not every one. The table lists some 410,000 clones, around 90% of them singletons, with around 6.8% in the top ten. The sample taken for sequencing was PBMCs. The receptor set was obtained from a man aged 40-50 years with head and neck cancer.

The chain combines TRBV3-1 (or the pseudogene TRBV3-2) with TRBJ1-6, with a possible D match to TRBD1 (5 bases). V was shortened by 0 bases and J by 14 bases, with 11 bases between the two germline ends. Germline V gives CDR1 LGHDT, CDR2 YNNKEL (reference sequence). The CDR3 has 13 residues. The CDR3 region is CASSQEGVPTLHF. The CDR3 DNA reads TGTGCCAGCAGCCAAGAAGGGGTCCCAACCCTCCACTTT.

The gene calls are TRBV4-1 and TRBJ1-4, with D perhaps TRBD1 (5 bases). This CDR3 spans 16 amino acids. CDR1 and CDR2 from the germline V gene are MGHRA and YSYEKL. V lost 4 bases, J lost 8 bases, and 20 bases lay in between. The CDR3 DNA follows: TGCGCCAGCAGCCCCTCCCTGGGGGGGGAAGGGGAAAAACTGTTTTTT. Its translation: CASSPSLGGEGEKLFF.

The chain links TRBV7-3 to TRBJ1-3; a possible D gene is TRBD1 (6 bases). The V and J ends lost 1 base and 3 bases respectively, with 13 bases between them. The CDR3 totals 16 residues. Germline CDR1 is SGHTA and CDR2 is FQGTGA. DNA for the CDR3: TGTGCCAGCAGCTTAAATTCTCCAGGGGTTGGAAACACCATATATTTT. Translation gives CASSLNSPGVGNTIYF.

The chain links TRBV18 to TRBJ2-7; the match to TRBD2 covers 8 bases. Germline-derived CDR1 and CDR2 are KGHSH and LQKENI. This CDR3 has 14 amino acids. V trimming: 3 bases; J trimming: 4 bases; junction bases outside the gene matches: 5. As DNA, the CDR3 is TGTGCCAGCTCACCTAGCGGGACCAGTTACGAGCAGTACTTC. Protein: CASSPSGTSYEQYF.

The rearrangement links TRBV10-1 to TRBJ2-1, with 9 positions matching TRBD2. Per the germline V gene, CDR1 is WNHNN and CDR2 is SYGVQD (reference sequence). V was pared by 4 bases and J by 13 bases, with 5 bases of the junction left unmatched. The CDR3 is 12 residues long. The DNA of the CDR3 is TGCGCCAGCAGTGTAACTAGCGGGCCTCAGTTCTTC. Its protein is CASSVTSGPQFF.

This chain uses TRBV5-1 with TRBJ2-1, with D perhaps TRBD1 or TRBD2 (5 bases each). The germline CDR1 and CDR2 sequences are SGHRS and YFSETQ. The CDR3 sequence is 12 residues long. V gave up 4 bases and J gave up 4 bases, with 6 bases separating them. Here the CDR3 DNA reads TGCGCCAGCAGCGGGACGTACAATGAGCAGTTCTTC. Protein product: CASSGTYNEQFF.

The V gene is TRBV15, the J gene TRBJ2-7; D perhaps matches TRBD1 (6 bases). V lost 6 bases to trimming and J lost 7 bases, with 22 bases between them. CDR3 length: 15 amino acids. Germline V gene lookup returns CDR1 LNHNV and CDR2 YYDKDF (reference sequence). The CDR3 coding sequence is TGTGCCACCAGAGGCAATACAGGGTTTTCGGGGGAGCAGTACTTC. It specifies CATRGNTGFSGEQYF. Looking up the rest from reference TRBV15 and TRBJ2-7 gives the full variable domain: DAMVIQNPRYQVTQFGKPVTLSCSQTLNHNVMYWYQQKSSQAPKLLFHYYDKDFNNEADTPDNFQSRRPNTSFCFLDIRSPGLGDTAMYLCATRGNTGFSGEQYFGPGTRLTVT.

This chain links TRBV30 with TRBJ1-5; 9 bases map to TRBD1. Germline V gene lookup returns CDR1 GTSNPN and CDR2 SVGIG (reference sequence). The CDR3 consists of 16 residues. The V segment lost 0 bases and the J segment 6 bases; nucleotides outside the gene matches: 9. The CDR3 DNA sequence: TGTGCCTGGAGTGTACCCACAGGGGGCTCTTTTCAGCCCCAGCATTTT. Residues: CAWSVPTGGSFQPQHF. Supplemented by reference TRBV30 and TRBJ1-5, the full variable domain reads SQTIHQWPATLVQPVGSPLSLECTVEGTSNPNLYWYRQAAGRGLQLLFYSVGIGQISSEVPQNLSASRPQDRQFILSSKKLLLSDSGFYLCAWSVPTGGSFQPQHFGDGTRLSIL.

The CDR3 protein is CASSSGLAETYEQYF. As DNA, the CDR3 is TGTGCCAGCAGCTCCGGACTAGCGGAAACCTACGAGCAGTACTTC. The V gene is TRBV7-3, the J gene TRBJ2-7; 10 bases are shared with TRBD2. With 4 bases clipped from V and 2 bases from J, the junction kept 5 bases outside the gene matches. Germline V gene sequence: CDR1 SGHTA, CDR2 FQGTGA. This CDR3 region has 15 residues.

The gene calls are TRBV2 and TRBJ2-7; unclear D gene. The CDR3 has 10 amino acids. Germline values: CDR1 SNHLY, CDR2 FYNNEI. V lost 8 bases and J 2 bases, leaving 4 bases between the germline ends. CDR3 residues: CASATYEQYF. Here the CDR3 DNA reads TGTGCCAGCGCCACCTACGAGCAGTACTTC.

With regard to this clone: Other DNA sequences of this sample code for an identical CDR3. The chain is built from TRBV19 and TRBJ2-5; D could derive from TRBD1 or TRBD2 (5 bases each). Germline V gene sequence: CDR1 LNHDA, CDR2 SQIVND (reference sequence). The CDR3 is 14 amino acids. V lost 1 base to trimming and J lost 2 bases, with 8 bases between them. The CDR3 coding sequence is TGTGCCAGTAGTATAGGTGGGGGACAAGAGACCCAGTACTTC. As protein: CASSIGGGQETQYF.

V gene TRBV5-1 combines with J gene TRBJ2-2, with 7 bases that match TRBD1. The CDR3 has 15 amino acids. The V gene end was trimmed by 6 bases and the J gene end by 7 bases; junction bases not matched to a gene: 12. Germline CDR1 SGHRS, CDR2 YFSETQ. The CDR3 sequence is CASKASIRDSGELFF. CDR3 bases: TGCGCCAGCAAAGCCTCGATCCGGGACAGCGGGGAGCTGTTTTTT.

CDR3 region: CASSLIGSSGRVNEQFF. In DNA, the CDR3 is TGTGCCAGCAGCTTAATTGGGTCTAGCGGGAGGGTCAATGAGCAGTTCTTC. The chain uses TRBV7-3 and TRBJ2-1; TRBD2 aligns across 12 bases. V lost 1 base, J lost 6 bases, and 7 bases stayed unmatched. From germline, CDR1 is SGHTA and CDR2 FQGTGA. The CDR3 is 17 amino acids.

This clone has only one observation. This chain joins TRBV28 and TRBJ2-7; a possible D gene is TRBD2 (6 bases). The CDR3 length is 13 residues. The germline V gene has CDR1 MDHEN and CDR2 SYDVKM. The V gene lost 5 bases and the J gene lost 7 bases, with 15 bases spanning the gap. The chain's CDR3 is CASSLEGIGEQYF. The CDR3 DNA reads TGTGCCAGCAGTCTGGAGGGGATTGGAGAGCAGTACTTC.

This chain links TRBV7-9 with TRBJ2-4; D possibly corresponds to TRBD1 (7 bases). The CDR3 contains 15 residues. Between the trimmed V and J ends, which lost 5 bases and 7 bases, there was a span of 18 bases. Germline CDR1 and CDR2: SEHNR and FQNEAQ (reference sequence). The CDR3 loop is CASSPQGRYGNIQYF. The CDR3 DNA reads TGTGCCAGCAGCCCACAGGGGAGGTACGGGAACATTCAGTACTTC.

V is TRBV6-5 and J is TRBJ2-3, with TRBD2 matching over 11 bases. The CDR3 covers 16 residues. Trimming removed 2 bases from V and 1 base from J; junction bases left unmatched: 2. The V gene's germline CDR1 is MNHEY and CDR2 SVGAGI. CDR3 loop: CASSYPTSGGTDTQYF. CDR3 nucleotides: TGTGCCAGCAGTTACCCGACTAGCGGGGGCACAGATACGCAGTATTTT.

This rearrangement joins TRBV11-3 to TRBJ1-1, with D uncertain. Trimming shortened V by 1 base and J by 11 bases, and 8 bases separated the two germline ends. This CDR3 spans 11 amino acids. CDR1 SGHNT and CDR2 YENEEA come from the germline V gene. As DNA, the CDR3 is TGTGCCAGCAGCTTAGGCACCCGGGCTTTCTTT. It encodes CASSLGTRAFF.

The V call is TRBV27, the J call TRBJ2-5; D might be TRBD1 or TRBD2, each matching 6 bases. Trimming removed 2 bases at V and 5 bases at J, with 9 bases between. The length of the CDR3 is 13 residues. Germline CDR1 and CDR2: MNHEY and SMNVEV (reference sequence). The DNA for the CDR3 is TGTGCCAGCAGTTTAGGGGGGCTTGAGACCCAGTACTTC. This gives the protein CASSLGGLETQYF.

The rearrangement joins TRBV29-1 to TRBJ2-3; 7 bases match TRBD1. Germline V gene sequence: CDR1 SQVTM, CDR2 ANQGSEA. The CDR3 runs to 15 residues. Germline trimming cut 0 bases from V and 2 bases from J; bases unmatched to any gene: 5. The CDR3 region is CSVEDQKGATDTQYF. CDR3 in DNA: TGCAGCGTTGAAGATCAGAAGGGGGCCACAGATACGCAGTATTTT.

This chain connects TRBV27 to TRBJ1-5; D perhaps matches TRBD1 (6 bases). The CDR3 totals 15 residues. Germline-derived CDR1 and CDR2 are MNHEY and SMNVEV (reference sequence). V was clipped by 3 bases and J by 3 bases, with 12 bases between them. The CDR3 is CASSLRGIDNQPQHF. CDR3 DNA: TGTGCCAGCAGTTTGAGGGGGATAGACAATCAGCCCCAGCATTTT.

The V gene is TRBV29-1, the J gene TRBJ2-2; 8 bases line up with TRBD1. The CDR3 totals 14 residues. V lost 7 bases and J lost 6; bases outside the gene matches: 10. The germline gives CDR1 SQVTM, CDR2 ANQGSEA. CDR3 region: CSARIQGAAGELFF. Here the CDR3 DNA reads TGCAGCGCCCGCATCCAGGGGGCGGCCGGGGAGCTGTTTTTT.

The J gene is TRBJ2-7, the V gene TRBV25-1; tentative D call: TRBD2 (6 bases). V was pared by 5 bases and J by 4 bases, with 15 bases between. Germline-derived CDR1 and CDR2 are MGHDK and SYGVNS. This CDR3 has 14 residues. The chain's CDR3 is CASSREAGRYEQYF. CDR3 in DNA: TGTGCCAGCAGTAGGGAAGCAGGGAGGTACGAGCAGTACTTC.

This chain connects TRBV2 to TRBJ2-5; 15 bases line up with TRBD2. The germline V gene encodes CDR1 SNHLY and CDR2 FYNNEI. The ends lost 10 bases at V and 5 bases at J; junction bases unmatched: 14. This CDR3 contains 17 residues. The CDR3 nucleotides are TGTGCCACACAAAAACTGGGACTAGCGGGAGGTCGGGAGACCCAGTACTTC. Translated, it gives CATQKLGLAGGRETQYF.

V is TRBV5-4 and J is TRBJ1-1, with TRBD1 matching 7 bases. Germline CDR1 SGHNT, CDR2 YYREEE (reference sequence). CDR3 length: 16 residues. V was pared by 4 bases and J by 6 bases, with 15 bases of the junction left unmatched. This CDR3 is CASSRPWDSAAPEAFF. The CDR3 coding sequence is TGTGCCAGCAGCCGACCCTGGGACAGTGCGGCCCCTGAAGCTTTCTTT.

The chain recombines TRBV27 with TRBJ2-1; 9 positions agree with TRBD1. Germline CDR1 is MNHEY and CDR2 is SMNVEV (reference sequence). J gave up 13 bases and V 1 base, and 17 bases lay outside the gene matches. The CDR3 loop spans 17 amino acids. CDR3: CASSLYTGDRVPSFQFF. In DNA form, the CDR3 reads TGTGCCAGCAGTTTATATACAGGGGACAGGGTCCCTTCCTTCCAGTTCTTC.

The V gene is TRBV4-1, the J gene TRBJ1-1; tentative D call: TRBD1 (5 bases). This CDR3 is 14 amino acids long. Germline V gene lookup returns CDR1 MGHRA and CDR2 YSYEKL. V was shortened by 4 bases and J by 0 bases, with 9 bases between the two germline ends. In nucleotides, the CDR3 is TGCGCCAGCAGCCTTAAAGGGGTGAACACTGAAGCTTTCTTT. This encodes CASSLKGVNTEAFF.

The chain recombines TRBV7-3 with TRBJ1-2, with TRBD1 matching 10 bases. The germline V gene has CDR1 SGHTA and CDR2 FQGTGA. The CDR3 runs to 17 residues. V lost 6 bases to trimming and J lost 2 bases; unmatched junction nucleotides: 12. The CDR3 sequence: CASRPPGQGSRNYGYTF. CDR3 DNA: TGTGCCAGCAGACCTCCGGGACAGGGGTCGCGGAACTATGGCTACACCTTC.